This T cell receptor (beta chain) came from a study of T-cell memory formation after mild COVID-19. The CDR3 has 14 amino acids. The V end was cut by 4 bases, the J end by 0 bases, with 13 bases between. Germline CDR1 and CDR2: DFQATT and SNEGSKA (reference sequence). TCRdb reanalysed the 5' RACE reads using MiXCR and keeps one entry per CDR3 protein. The sample holds approximately 290,000 distinct CDR3 sequences, 15% seen once. The receptor's source is a man younger than 30 who had mild COVID-19 (a few samples of this study predate the infection). Cell type and time point are not known. The V call is TRBV20-1, the J call TRBJ2-7; the D gene is possibly TRBD2 (5 bases). Material: PBMCs or a T cell subset sorted from them (not recorded which). The CDR3 coding sequence is TGCAGTGCTATGTCCGGGGTCGGCTCCTACGAGCAGTACGTC. Amino acids: CSAMSGVGSYEQYV.